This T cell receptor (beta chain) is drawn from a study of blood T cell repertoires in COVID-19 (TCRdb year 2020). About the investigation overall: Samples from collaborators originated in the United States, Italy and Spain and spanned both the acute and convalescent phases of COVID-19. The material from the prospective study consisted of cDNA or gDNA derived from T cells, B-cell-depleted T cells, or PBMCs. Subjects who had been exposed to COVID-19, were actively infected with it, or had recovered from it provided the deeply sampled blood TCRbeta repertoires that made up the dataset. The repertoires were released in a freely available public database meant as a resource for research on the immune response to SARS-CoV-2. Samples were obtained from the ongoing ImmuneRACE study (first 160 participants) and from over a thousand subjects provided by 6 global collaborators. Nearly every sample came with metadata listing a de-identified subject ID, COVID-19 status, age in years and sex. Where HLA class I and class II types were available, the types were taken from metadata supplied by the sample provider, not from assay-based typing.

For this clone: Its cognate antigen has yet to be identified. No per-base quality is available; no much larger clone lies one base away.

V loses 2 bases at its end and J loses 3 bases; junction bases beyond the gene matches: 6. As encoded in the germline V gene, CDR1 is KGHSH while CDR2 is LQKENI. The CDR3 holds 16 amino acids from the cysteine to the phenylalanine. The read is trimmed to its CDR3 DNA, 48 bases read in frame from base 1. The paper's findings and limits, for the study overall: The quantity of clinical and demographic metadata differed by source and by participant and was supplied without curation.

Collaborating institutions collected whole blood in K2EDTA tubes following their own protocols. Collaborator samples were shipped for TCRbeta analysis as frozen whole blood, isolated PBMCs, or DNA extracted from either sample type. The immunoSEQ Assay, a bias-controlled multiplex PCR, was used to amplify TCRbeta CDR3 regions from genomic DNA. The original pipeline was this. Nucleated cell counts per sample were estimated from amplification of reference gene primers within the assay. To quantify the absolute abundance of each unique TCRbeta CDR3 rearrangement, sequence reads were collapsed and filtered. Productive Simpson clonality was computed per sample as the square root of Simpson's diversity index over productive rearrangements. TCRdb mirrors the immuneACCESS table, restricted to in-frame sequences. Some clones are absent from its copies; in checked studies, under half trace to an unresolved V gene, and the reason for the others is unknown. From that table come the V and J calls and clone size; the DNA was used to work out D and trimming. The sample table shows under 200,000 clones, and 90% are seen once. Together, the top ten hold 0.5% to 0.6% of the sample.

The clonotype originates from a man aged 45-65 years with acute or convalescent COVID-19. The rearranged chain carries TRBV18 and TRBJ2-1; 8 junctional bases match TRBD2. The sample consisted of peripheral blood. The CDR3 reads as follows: CASSPTGGGNYNEQFF. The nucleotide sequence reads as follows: TGTGCCAGCTCACCAACCGGCGGGGGGAACTACAATGAGCAGTTCTTC.